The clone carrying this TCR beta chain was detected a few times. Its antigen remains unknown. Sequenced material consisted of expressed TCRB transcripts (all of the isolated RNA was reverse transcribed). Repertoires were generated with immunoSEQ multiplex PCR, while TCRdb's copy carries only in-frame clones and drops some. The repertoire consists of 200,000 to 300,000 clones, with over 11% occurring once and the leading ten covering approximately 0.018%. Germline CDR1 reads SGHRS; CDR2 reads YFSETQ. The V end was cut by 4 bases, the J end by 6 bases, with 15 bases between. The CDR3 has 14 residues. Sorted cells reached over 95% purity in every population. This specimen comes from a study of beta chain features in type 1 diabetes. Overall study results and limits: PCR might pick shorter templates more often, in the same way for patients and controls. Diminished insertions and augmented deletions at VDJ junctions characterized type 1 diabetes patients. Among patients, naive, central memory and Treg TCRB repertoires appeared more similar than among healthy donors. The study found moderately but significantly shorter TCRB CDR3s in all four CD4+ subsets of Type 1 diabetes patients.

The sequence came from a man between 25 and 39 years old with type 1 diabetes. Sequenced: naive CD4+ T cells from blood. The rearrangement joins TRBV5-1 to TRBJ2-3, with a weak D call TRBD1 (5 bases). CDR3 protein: CASSIQQVGDTQYF. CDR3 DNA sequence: TGCGCCAGCAGCATTCAACAGGTGGGGGATACGCAGTATTTT. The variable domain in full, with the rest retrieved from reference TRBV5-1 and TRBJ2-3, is KAGVTQTPRYLIKTRGQQVTLSCSPISGHRSVSWYQQTPGQGLQFLFEYFSETQRNKGNFPGRFSGRQFSNSRSEMNVSTLELGDSALYLCASSIQQVGDTQYFGPGTRLTVL.